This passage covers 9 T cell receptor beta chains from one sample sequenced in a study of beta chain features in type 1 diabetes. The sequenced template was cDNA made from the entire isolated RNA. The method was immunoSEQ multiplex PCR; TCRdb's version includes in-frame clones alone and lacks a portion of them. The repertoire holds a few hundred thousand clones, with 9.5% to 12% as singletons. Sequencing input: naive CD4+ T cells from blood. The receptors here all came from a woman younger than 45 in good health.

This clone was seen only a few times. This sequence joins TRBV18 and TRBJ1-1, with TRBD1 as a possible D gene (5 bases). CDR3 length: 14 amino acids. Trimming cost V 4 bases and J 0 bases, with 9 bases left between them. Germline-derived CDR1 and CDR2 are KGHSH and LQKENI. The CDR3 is CASSLGGLNTEAFF. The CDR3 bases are TGTGCCAGCTCACTGGGGGGACTGAACACTGAAGCTTTCTTT.

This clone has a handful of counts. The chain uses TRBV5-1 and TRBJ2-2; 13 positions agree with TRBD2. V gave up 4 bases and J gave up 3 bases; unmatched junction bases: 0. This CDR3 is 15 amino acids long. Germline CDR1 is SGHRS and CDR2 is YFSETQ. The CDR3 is CASSGLAGDTGELFF. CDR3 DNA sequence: TGCGCCAGCAGCGGACTAGCGGGAGACACCGGGGAGCTGTTTTTT.

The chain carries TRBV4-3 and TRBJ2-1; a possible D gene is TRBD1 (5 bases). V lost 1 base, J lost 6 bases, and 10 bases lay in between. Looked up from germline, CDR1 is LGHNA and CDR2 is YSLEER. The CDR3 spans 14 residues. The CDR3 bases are TGCGCCAGCAGCCAAGGAGGACACTTCAATGAGCAGTTCTTC. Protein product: CASSQGGHFNEQFF.

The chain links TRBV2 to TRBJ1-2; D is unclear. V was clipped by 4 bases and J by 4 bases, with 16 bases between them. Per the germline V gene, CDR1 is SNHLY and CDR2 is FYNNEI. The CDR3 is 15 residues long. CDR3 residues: CASSAVGGVSYGYTF. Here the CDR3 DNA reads TGTGCCAGCAGTGCTGTTGGCGGGGTCAGCTATGGCTACACCTTC.

The chain's CDR3 is CASSPGTGLHGYTF. The CDR3 nucleotides are TGTGCCAGCAGTCCAGGGACAGGGCTTCATGGCTACACCTTC. The chain recombines TRBV28 with TRBJ1-2; 9 nucleotides line up with TRBD1. Germline V gene data show CDR1 as MDHEN and CDR2 as SYDVKM. This CDR3 has 14 residues. The trim removed 5 bases at V and 6 bases at J, leaving 7 bases unmatched.

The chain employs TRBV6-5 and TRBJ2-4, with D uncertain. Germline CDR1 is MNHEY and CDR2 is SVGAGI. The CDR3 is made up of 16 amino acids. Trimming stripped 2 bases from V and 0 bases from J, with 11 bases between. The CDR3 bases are TGTGCCAGCAGTTACGGGCTCTCTTTAGCCAAAAACATTCAGTACTTC. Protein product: CASSYGLSLAKNIQYF.

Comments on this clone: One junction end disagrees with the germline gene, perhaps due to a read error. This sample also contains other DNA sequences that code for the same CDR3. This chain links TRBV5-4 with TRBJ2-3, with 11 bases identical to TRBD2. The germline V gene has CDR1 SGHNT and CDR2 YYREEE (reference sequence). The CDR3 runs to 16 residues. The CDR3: CASSSGTSGYTDTQYF. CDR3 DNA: TGTGCCAGCAGCTCAGGGACTAGCGGTTACACAGATACACAGTATTTT.

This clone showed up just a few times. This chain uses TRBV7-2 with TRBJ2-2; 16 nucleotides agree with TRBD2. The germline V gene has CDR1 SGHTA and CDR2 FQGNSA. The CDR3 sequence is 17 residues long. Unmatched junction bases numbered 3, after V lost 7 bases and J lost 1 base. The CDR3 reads CASTGLAGGLNTGELFF. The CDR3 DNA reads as TGTGCCAGCACGGGACTAGCGGGAGGGTTGAACACCGGGGAGCTGTTTTTT. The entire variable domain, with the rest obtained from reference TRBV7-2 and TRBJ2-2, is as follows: GAGVSQSPSNKVTEKGKDVELRCDPISGHTALYWYRQSLGQGLEFLIYFQGNSAPDKSGLPSDRFSAERTGGSVSTLTIQRTQQEDSAVYLCASTGLAGGLNTGELFFGEGSRLTVL.

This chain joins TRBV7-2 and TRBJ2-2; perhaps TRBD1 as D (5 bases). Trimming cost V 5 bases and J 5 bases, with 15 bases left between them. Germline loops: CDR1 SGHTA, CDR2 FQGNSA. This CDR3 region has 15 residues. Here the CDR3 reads CASSANRIRTGELFF. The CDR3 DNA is TGTGCCAGCAGCGCAAACAGGATCAGGACCGGGGAGCTGTTTTTT.